This T cell receptor beta chain was sequenced during a study of human T cells and chemical hapten exposure. Study background: Patch tests delivered 0.01% DPC to the upper back and were evaluated at 6 days. Mostly female, the patients presented with alopecia areata, totalis or universalis. Study conclusions and caveats: The number of TCRs over 1 in 1000 frequency stayed unchanged after DPC. Compared with pre-sensitization or healthy control sets, expanded TCRs clustered more.

This clonotype was counted between two and nine times. What it binds is unknown. Noted time point: pre-sensitization, week 0. Treatment noted: therapeutic diphenylcyclopropenone sensitization with weekly scalp DPC. Each CDR3 protein is one row after TCRdb ran MiXCR on the RACE reads. Among tens of thousands of distinct CDR3 sequences listed, 14% were seen once. CDR3 length equals 15 residues. J was trimmed by 7 bases and V by 2 bases; bases with no gene match: 13. Germline CDR1 DFQATT, CDR2 SNEGSKA (reference sequence). The sequenced sample was whole blood, obtained in connection with sensitization to the hapten diphenylcyclopropenone (DPC). The chain is built from TRBV20-1 and TRBJ2-7; 8 bases are shared with TRBD2. This TCR derives from a woman aged 45-65 years with alopecia areata. Some clones in this sample may be carry-over from other donors' samples. For the CDR3, the DNA is TGCAGTGCTAGATCTTTGGGGGTAGCGGGAAGAGAGCAGTACTTC. It encodes CSARSLGVAGREQYF.